This is a list of T cell receptor beta chains from one sample in a study of T cell clones after liver transplantation. TCRdb's copy holds only in-frame clones and misses some; the assay was immunoSEQ multiplex PCR. The profile shows roughly 6,500 clones, around 79% of them singletons. Here the sequenced sample was CD8+ T cells from blood, taken 24 months after liver transplant. The receptors stem from a human patient who received a liver transplant. Some T cells may arise from the graft donor. Both conserved end residues are part of each CDR3. Fields, in order: V gene, J gene, D gene, clone size, CDR3 DNA, CDR3 protein. A D gene is named only where the DNA matches it firmly. Clone size appears in some rows only: once, few, many, or a class for an expanded clone.

>TRBV28|TRBJ2-7|TRBD2|.
TGTGCCAGCAGTTCGACTAGCGGGAGGACCTACGAGCAGTACTTC
CASSSTSGRTYEQYF
>TRBV7-9|TRBJ2-7|TRBD1|.
TGTGCCAGCAGGGGGACAGGGGTCGACGAGCAGTACTTC
CASRGTGVDEQYF
>TRBV10-3|TRBJ1-3|.|.
TGTGCCATCAGTGACGACAGCTCTGGAAACACCATATATTTT
CAISDDSSGNTIYF
>TRBV28|TRBJ2-7|.|.
TGTGCCAGCAGTTTACTAGGAGGGGCTAGCTACGAGCAGTACTTC
CASSLLGGASYEQYF
>TRBV27|TRBJ1-1|.|.
TGTGCCAGCAGTTTTGGTGCTGAAGCTTTCTTT
CASSFGAEAFF
>TRBV7-3|TRBJ2-2|.|.
TGTGCCAGCAGCCGCATGGGGAACACCGGGGAGCTGTTTTTT
CASSRMGNTGELFF
>TRBV5-4|TRBJ1-1|.|.
TGTGCCAGCAGCTTATCTCGGGGGGCGTCGAACACTGAAGCTTTCTTT
CASSLSRGASNTEAFF
>TRBV7-6|TRBJ2-5|TRBD2|once
TGTGCCAGCAGCCCCGGGACTAGCGGCCCAGAGAGTCTCCAAGAGACCCAGTACTTC
CASSPGTSGPESLQETQYF
>TRBV7-3|TRBJ2-5|.|once
TGTGCCAGCAGCTTAAGTGGAGCGTTGAGGGAGACCCAGTACTTC
CASSLSGALRETQYF
>TRBV7-9|TRBJ2-7|TRBD1|.
TGTGCCAGCAGCAAATGGGACAGCTCCTACGAGCAGTACTTC
CASSKWDSSYEQYF
>TRBV6-6|TRBJ1-5|.|.
TGTGCCAGCACTACCGGGGGCGGAGGCAATCAGCCCCAGCATTTT
CASTTGGGGNQPQHF
>TRBV4-1|TRBJ1-5|.|few
TGCGCCAGCAGCCTACAAGGTGCGGGTCAGCCCCAGCATTTT
CASSLQGAGQPQHF
>TRBV27|TRBJ1-5|.|.
TGTGCCAGCAGTTTTTGGGGGCAGCCCCAGCATTTT
CASSFWGQPQHF
>TRBV15|TRBJ2-3|.|.
TGTGCCACCAGCTCGGGACGGGCAAGCACAGATACGCAGTATTTT
CATSSGRASTDTQYF